These 20 T cell receptor beta chains share one sample of origin, sequenced in a study of CD8+ T cells in alopecia areata. The treatment was: oral pan-JAK inhibitor, 5-10 mg twice daily. Isolated RNA was reverse transcribed into cDNA used as the sequencing template. Assay: immunoSEQ multiplex PCR; the TCRdb copy retains only in-frame clones and omits some. The data contain 95,000 to 150,000 clones, around 56% of them seen just once; the ten biggest clones take up 0.46%. Sequencing was performed on CD4+ T cells sorted from blood, taken at week 4, from a patient treated with tofacitinib. Receptors were obtained from a human donor with alopecia areata.

The chain uses TRBV30 and TRBJ2-5; D unclear. V lost 3 bases and J lost 5, with 10 bases in between. In germline, CDR1 is GTSNPN, CDR2 SVGIG (reference sequence). The CDR3 covers 12 residues. The CDR3 sequence: CAWSALRETQYF. The CDR3 region has the DNA TGTGCCTGGAGCGCCCTTCGGGAGACCCAGTACTTC. Full variable domain (missing parts from reference TRBV30 and TRBJ2-5): SQTIHQWPATLVQPVGSPLSLECTVEGTSNPNLYWYRQAAGRGLQLLFYSVGIGQISSEVPQNLSASRPQDRQFILSSKKLLLSDSGFYLCAWSALRETQYFGPGTRLLVL.

V usage is TRBV5-1 and J usage is TRBJ2-7, with D possibly being TRBD2 (6 bases). The CDR3 is made up of 15 amino acids. From germline, CDR1 is SGHRS and CDR2 YFSETQ. V dropped 2 bases and J dropped 0 bases, with 12 bases sitting between them. The CDR3 DNA follows: TGCGCCAGCAGCTTAGGCGGGGATAGCTCCTACGAGCAGTACTTC. Translated: CASSLGGDSSYEQYF.

The gene calls are TRBV4-1 and TRBJ2-5, with TRBD2 matching over 9 bases. The J segment lost 3 bases and the V segment lost 0 bases, leaving 2 bases of the junction unmatched. The CDR3 extends over 15 amino acids. In germline, CDR1 is MGHRA, CDR2 YSYEKL. The CDR3 DNA sequence: TGCGCCAGCAGCCAAGAAGCTAGCGGGAAAGAGACCCAGTACTTC. Its translation: CASSQEASGKETQYF.

The chain's CDR3 is CASSAGTGGGTEAFF. For the CDR3, the DNA is TGTGCCAGCAGTGCAGGGACAGGGGGCGGTACTGAAGCTTTCTTT. V usage is TRBV25-1 and J usage is TRBJ1-1; TRBD1 aligns across 12 bases. V trimming: 4 bases; J trimming: 5 bases; junction bases outside the gene matches: 5. The CDR3 is 15 residues long. Germline loops: CDR1 MGHDK, CDR2 SYGVNS.

By share, this clone ranks as medium-sized. J is TRBJ2-7 and V is TRBV18; D is possibly TRBD1 (6 bases). Trimming left V 4 bases short and J 3 bases short, with 13 bases between. CDR3 length equals 14 residues. The V gene's germline CDR1 is KGHSH and CDR2 LQKENI. CDR3 in DNA: TGTGCCAGCTCACTTAACAGGGATATCTACGAGCAGTACTTC. The encoded protein is CASSLNRDIYEQYF.

The chain carries TRBV11-2 and TRBJ1-1; 7 positions agree with TRBD1. The CDR3 sequence is 17 residues long. Trimming cost V 4 bases and J 0 bases; bases outside gene matches: 11. The V gene's germline CDR1 is SGHAT and CDR2 FQNNGV. CDR3 sequence reads: CASSSNRRGTVNTEAFF. CDR3 DNA: TGTGCCAGCAGCTCTAACCGTCGGGGGACAGTGAACACTGAAGCTTTCTTT.

CDR3 sequence: CASSPGEGPNGYTF. The CDR3 DNA is TGTGCCAGCAGCCCAGGAGAGGGTCCGAATGGCTACACCTTC. V usage is TRBV9 and J usage is TRBJ1-2; D uncertain. CDR3 length: 14 amino acids. Trimming shortened V by 4 bases and J by 6 bases, and 16 bases separated the two germline ends. Looked up from germline, CDR1 is SGDLS and CDR2 is YYNGEE.

The chain combines TRBV4-1 with TRBJ2-7; D unclear. CDR3 length: 15 residues. V was shortened by 1 base and J by 0 bases, with 10 bases between the two germline ends. CDR1 and CDR2 from the germline V gene are MGHRA and YSYEKL. The CDR3: CASSQGYGNSYEQYF. The CDR3 DNA sequence: TGCGCCAGCAGCCAAGGGTACGGTAACTCCTACGAGCAGTACTTC.

The sample holds one count of this clone. One end of the junction fails to match germline, which may point to a read error. CDR3 in DNA: TGTGCTAGCAGCTTAGCGGAGGGGGATACGCAGTATTTT. This encodes CASSLAEGDTQYF. This sequence joins TRBV7-7 and TRBJ2-3, with D possibly being TRBD2 (6 bases). From germline, CDR1 is SSHAT and CDR2 FNYEAQ (reference sequence). The CDR3 has 13 residues. Supplemented by reference TRBV7-7 and TRBJ2-3, the full variable domain reads GAGVSQSPRYKVTKRGQDVTLRCDPISSHATLYWYQQALGQGPEFLTYFNYEAQPDKSGLPSDRFSAERPEGSISTLTIQRTEQRDSAMYRCASSLAEGDTQYFGPGTRLTVL.

This clone was seen only a few times. Other DNA sequences in this sample translate to the same CDR3. The rearrangement uses TRBV29-1 and TRBJ2-1; D remains ambiguous. The CDR3 is 12 amino acids. V lost 2 bases and J lost 3, with 5 bases in between. CDR1 and CDR2 (germline): SQVTM, ANQGSEA. CDR3 sequence: CSVEFSYNEQFF. The CDR3, as DNA: TGCAGCGTTGAATTCAGCTACAATGAGCAGTTCTTC.

The J gene is TRBJ1-2, the V gene TRBV30; 11 positions agree with TRBD1. V lost 3 bases, J lost 4 bases, and 4 bases stayed unmatched. Germline-derived CDR1 and CDR2 are GTSNPN and SVGIG (reference sequence). This CDR3 has 14 residues. CDR3 loop: CAWRDRGRVYGYTF. The CDR3 DNA reads as TGTGCCTGGAGGGACAGGGGGCGCGTCTATGGCTACACCTTC.

The V call is TRBV7-2, the J call TRBJ2-7; no clear D. CDR3 length: 14 amino acids. The germline CDR1 and CDR2 sequences are SGHTA and FQGNSA. V lost 5 bases, J lost 3 bases, and 14 bases lay in between. CDR3 in DNA: TGTGCCAGCAGCGGCCGGGTTTTAGTCTACGAGCAGTACTTC. Translating it yields CASSGRVLVYEQYF. The variable domain in full, with the rest retrieved from reference TRBV7-2 and TRBJ2-7, is GAGVSQSPSNKVTEKGKDVELRCDPISGHTALYWYRQSLGQGLEFLIYFQGNSAPDKSGLPSDRFSAERTGGSVSTLTIQRTQQEDSAVYLCASSGRVLVYEQYFGPGTRLTVT.

The genes are TRBV7-3 and TRBJ2-7; 14 bases are shared with TRBD2. CDR3 size: 15 residues. Germline lookup yields CDR1 SGHTA and CDR2 FQGTGA. V shed 5 bases and J 7 bases; nucleotides not matched to a gene: 7. The CDR3 sequence: CASSNPTSGGEEQYF. In DNA form, the CDR3 reads TGTGCCAGCAGCAACCCGACTAGCGGGGGGGAAGAGCAGTACTTC.

This clone was seen more than once but under ten times. The chain recombines TRBV6-1 with TRBJ1-5, with D possibly TRBD1 on 5 matching bases. The CDR3 extends over 16 amino acids. CDR1 and CDR2 from the germline V gene are MNHNS and SASEGT. Trimming stripped 3 bases from V and 4 bases from J, with 16 bases between. The CDR3 sequence: CASSDRGYDSNQPQHF. In DNA form, the CDR3 reads TGTGCCAGCAGTGATCGGGGGTACGATTCAAATCAGCCCCAGCATTTT.

CDR3 nucleotides: TGTGCCACCAGCAGAGGGGGGGACAGCTTCTATGGCTACACCTTC. Its translation is CATSRGGDSFYGYTF. The rearrangement joins TRBV15 to TRBJ1-2; 7 bases fit TRBD1. Germline V gene lookup returns CDR1 LNHNV and CDR2 YYDKDF (reference sequence). CDR3 size: 15 residues. J lost 4 bases, V lost 1 base, and 6 bases had no gene match.

This sequence joins TRBV29-1 and TRBJ2-1, with 12 nucleotides matching TRBD2. The germline V gene encodes CDR1 SQVTM and CDR2 ANQGSEA. The ends lost 7 bases at V and 9 bases at J; junction bases unmatched: 10. The CDR3 consists of 14 residues. The CDR3: CSARTSGAGGEQFF. The CDR3 coding sequence is TGCAGCGCCCGGACTAGCGGGGCGGGGGGTGAGCAGTTCTTC.

The J gene is TRBJ2-3, the V gene TRBV6-5; 9 nucleotides align to TRBD2. Germline V gene lookup returns CDR1 MNHEY and CDR2 SVGAGI. The CDR3 has 14 amino acids. V shed 6 bases, J shed 1 base, and the junction held 2 bases outside the gene matches. For the CDR3, the DNA is TGTGCCAGCAGGGCTAGCGGGGGCACAGATACGCAGTATTTT. Residues: CASRASGGTDTQYF.

This sequence joins TRBV5-4 and TRBJ1-1, with 9 bases lining up with TRBD1. In germline, CDR1 is SGHNT, CDR2 YYREEE (reference sequence). V lost 6 bases and J lost 4; bases outside the gene matches: 4. The CDR3 contains 13 residues. The CDR3 DNA reads TGTGCCAGCATCCTGACAGGGGGCACTGAAGCTTTCTTT. This gives the protein CASILTGGTEAFF.

The chain recombines TRBV4-2 with TRBJ2-7, with TRBD2 identical over 8 bases. The germline V gene has CDR1 LGHNA and CDR2 YNFKEQ. Trimming removed 1 base from V and 0 bases from J; junction bases left unmatched: 8. The CDR3 is 17 amino acids. The chain's CDR3 is CASSQALAGTISYEQYF. As DNA, the CDR3 is TGTGCCAGCAGCCAAGCTCTAGCGGGTACAATCTCCTACGAGCAGTACTTC.

The chain has TRBV7-9 and TRBJ2-7; tentative D call: TRBD1 (5 bases). Germline CDR1 is SEHNR and CDR2 is FQNEAQ (reference sequence). The CDR3 runs 12 residues. Trimming took 2 bases from V and 6 from J, leaving 8 bases between them. As DNA, the CDR3 is TGTGCCAGCAGCTTAAGGGGTCCCGAGCAGTACTTC. Its protein product is CASSLRGPEQYF.